This is a list of T cell receptor beta chains from one sample in a study of T-cell reconstitution after alpha-beta-depleted transplantation in children. TCRdb processed the PCR reads anew with MiXCR; each CDR3 protein has one entry. Of approximately 630,000 distinct CDR3 sequences in the sample, about 12% were seen once. Sequencing used PBMCs, obtained before TCRalphabeta/CD19-depleted stem cell transplant. All receptors come from a girl aged 2 to 10 with congenital amegakaryocytic thrombocytopenia, due to receive a stem cell transplant. Each CDR3 is given without its conserved first and last residue.

j_call: TRBJ2-1; v_call: TRBV10-3; cdr3_aa: AISEGFGRSIYNEQF
j_call: TRBJ1-3; v_call: TRBV29-1; cdr3_aa: SASRQGLDTIY
j_call: TRBJ1-1; v_call: TRBV4-2; cdr3_aa: ASSQERYMNTEAF
j_call: TRBJ2-1; v_call: TRBV20-1; cdr3_aa: SARWGASYNEQF
j_call: TRBJ2-1; v_call: TRBV5-1; cdr3_aa: ASSFSPQIGDEQF
j_call: TRBJ2-3; v_call: TRBV20-1; cdr3_aa: SATSTSGDGDTQY
j_call: TRBJ2-7; v_call: TRBV12-3/TRBV12-4; cdr3_aa: ASSLTRQLRSYEQY
j_call: TRBJ2-7; v_call: TRBV12-3/TRBV12-4; cdr3_aa: ASSLTSQGSYEQY
j_call: TRBJ1-1; v_call: TRBV12-3/TRBV12-4; cdr3_aa: ASTFSAVNTEAF
j_call: TRBJ2-1; v_call: TRBV19; cdr3_aa: ASSIETAATVGEQF
j_call: TRBJ1-2; v_call: TRBV29-1; cdr3_aa: SAQGGYYGYT
j_call: TRBJ2-1; v_call: TRBV12-3/TRBV12-4; cdr3_aa: ASRTGTNLYNEQF
j_call: TRBJ1-1; v_call: TRBV20-1; cdr3_aa: SAMGHGGRETEAF
j_call: TRBJ2-3; v_call: TRBV24-1; cdr3_aa: ACQGASTDTQY
j_call: TRBJ2-1; v_call: TRBV29-1; cdr3_aa: SVGSQGDSYEQF
j_call: TRBJ1-2; v_call: TRBV29-1; cdr3_aa: SVEVRQAYYGYT
j_call: TRBJ2-5; v_call: TRBV29-1; cdr3_aa: SVEDRAPGETQY
j_call: TRBJ2-5; v_call: TRBV5-4; cdr3_aa: ASSLFRWAVARGAEETQY
j_call: TRBJ1-5; v_call: TRBV21-1; cdr3_aa: ASIGMQPQH
j_call: TRBJ2-3; v_call: TRBV2; cdr3_aa: ASSERAGGDTQY
j_call: TRBJ1-1; v_call: TRBV20-1; cdr3_aa: SARDGTANTEAF
j_call: TRBJ1-1; v_call: TRBV4-1; cdr3_aa: ASSLPGRGMNAEAF
j_call: TRBJ2-1; v_call: TRBV10-2; cdr3_aa: ASSGNLPGVVEQF
j_call: TRBJ2-5; v_call: TRBV27; cdr3_aa: ASSLSWAQETQY
j_call: TRBJ2-7; v_call: TRBV12-3/TRBV12-4; cdr3_aa: ASSLREIGGTYEQY
j_call: TRBJ1-2; v_call: TRBV7-9; cdr3_aa: ASAPNYGYT
j_call: TRBJ1-3; v_call: TRBV27; cdr3_aa: ASSPSPNSGNTIY
j_call: TRBJ1-5; v_call: TRBV5-5; cdr3_aa: ASSFSVDGQPQH
j_call: TRBJ1-2; v_call: TRBV5-1; cdr3_aa: ASSLTEGKENGYT
j_call: TRBJ2-7; v_call: TRBV27; cdr3_aa: ASSQTRQGLYLSEQY
j_call: TRBJ2-2; v_call: TRBV29-1; cdr3_aa: SGRAGNTGELF
j_call: TRBJ2-5; v_call: TRBV29-1; cdr3_aa: SVVTGDTETQY
j_call: TRBJ2-1; v_call: TRBV20-1; cdr3_aa: SASTASGYSYNEQF
j_call: TRBJ2-1; v_call: TRBV10-3; cdr3_aa: AISDSNEQF
j_call: TRBJ1-1; v_call: TRBV20-1; cdr3_aa: SAREQGIHTEAF
j_call: TRBJ1-1; v_call: TRBV7-2; cdr3_aa: ASSLGGGMNTEAF
j_call: TRBJ2-7; v_call: TRBV20-1; cdr3_aa: SAGRTSGMMGSSYEQY
j_call: TRBJ2-3; v_call: TRBV5-1; cdr3_aa: ASSLSGFNTDTQY
j_call: TRBJ2-6; v_call: TRBV7-8; cdr3_aa: ASSEQGLAGANVLT
j_call: TRBJ2-1; v_call: TRBV4-1; cdr3_aa: ASSQETRDNEQF
j_call: TRBJ2-3; v_call: TRBV28; cdr3_aa: ASTPSRQPPTDTQY
j_call: TRBJ2-5; v_call: TRBV28; cdr3_aa: ASSPTPGVQETQY
j_call: TRBJ1-1; v_call: TRBV4-1; cdr3_aa: ASRGRQGLRGNTEAF
j_call: TRBJ2-3; v_call: TRBV7-9; cdr3_aa: ASTTDGVIDTQY
j_call: TRBJ2-1; v_call: TRBV10-3; cdr3_aa: ATFDGLDAEQF
j_call: TRBJ2-1; v_call: TRBV28; cdr3_aa: ASSSSFGPVLVSFSYNEQF
j_call: TRBJ2-7; v_call: TRBV18; cdr3_aa: ASSPSMSQDEQY
j_call: TRBJ1-4; v_call: TRBV7-9; cdr3_aa: ASSFWTGPNEKLF
j_call: TRBJ2-1; v_call: TRBV5-6; cdr3_aa: ASSFGLAGLYEQF
j_call: TRBJ2-5; v_call: TRBV15; cdr3_aa: ATSRDWSTGLQETQY
j_call: TRBJ2-7; v_call: TRBV28; cdr3_aa: ASSAPGTGATKQY
j_call: TRBJ2-2; v_call: TRBV10-3; cdr3_aa: AISEGLAGVTGELF
j_call: TRBJ2-7; v_call: TRBV20-1; cdr3_aa: SATPGGNEQY
j_call: TRBJ2-3; v_call: TRBV5-1; cdr3_aa: ASSGLRSTDTQY